This passage covers 6 T cell receptor beta chains from one sample sequenced in a study of blood T cell repertoires in COVID-19. Profiled with immunoSEQ multiplex PCR; TCRdb holds only in-frame clones, not every one. The sample contains around 250,000 clones, approximately 90% of which appear only once. The material sequenced was PBMCs or T cells enriched from blood (not recorded which). The source of these receptors is a human donor in a cohort exposed to, infected with or recovered from COVID-19 (not recorded which). The donor label of this sample is uncertain.

The chain employs TRBV4-1 and TRBJ2-1, with 12 bases identical to TRBD2. Germline lookup yields CDR1 MGHRA and CDR2 YSYEKL. V was pared by 3 bases and J by 10 bases, with 4 bases of the junction left unmatched. The CDR3 sequence is 14 residues long. As DNA, the CDR3 is TGCGCCAGCAGCCATTTCGGACTAGCGGGGGAGCAGTTCTTC. Translated, it gives CASSHFGLAGEQFF.

The chain carries TRBV20-1 and TRBJ1-2; D uncertain. V was trimmed by 3 bases and J by 6 bases, leaving 8 bases between them. The germline CDR1 and CDR2 sequences are DFQATT and SNEGSKA (reference sequence). The CDR3 covers 11 residues. The CDR3 spells CSASGDNGYTF. CDR3 in DNA: TGCAGTGCTAGCGGGGATAATGGCTACACCTTC.

V gene TRBV18 combines with J gene TRBJ1-2; TRBD1 might be the D (5 bases). V lost 0 bases, J lost 2 bases, and 10 bases lay in between. The CDR3 length is 15 residues. The germline CDR1 and CDR2 sequences are KGHSH and LQKENI. CDR3 sequence (DNA): TGTGCCAGCTCACCACCCGGGACTGCCAACTATGGCTACACCTTC. Its protein product is CASSPPGTANYGYTF.

The chain couples TRBV9 to TRBJ2-7, with a weak D call TRBD2 (6 bases). Trimming removed 1 base at V and 5 bases at J, with 16 bases between. The CDR3 has 15 residues. Germline V gene lookup returns CDR1 SGDLS and CDR2 YYNGEE. The CDR3, as DNA: TGTGCCAGCAGCGTACGTCCTAGCGCGCTGGACGAGCAGTACTTC. It encodes CASSVRPSALDEQYF.

This chain joins TRBV11-2 and TRBJ2-7; no reliable D call. The CDR3 runs to 12 residues. The V end was cut by 0 bases, the J end by 7 bases, with 7 bases between. Germline assignment: CDR1 SGHAT and CDR2 FQNNGV. The CDR3, as DNA: TGTGCCAGCAGCTTAGATAGGCGGGAGCAGTACTTC. Amino acids: CASSLDRREQYF.

This clone is deemed medium-sized (0.01 to 0.1%). V is TRBV9 and J is TRBJ1-2, with D possibly being TRBD1 (5 bases). This CDR3 contains 13 residues. CDR1 and CDR2 from the germline V gene are SGDLS and YYNGEE. Trimming took 0 bases from V and 8 from J, leaving 11 bases between them. This CDR3 is CASSVEEGVGYTF. The DNA of the CDR3 is TGTGCCAGCAGCGTAGAGGAAGGGGTCGGCTACACCTTC.